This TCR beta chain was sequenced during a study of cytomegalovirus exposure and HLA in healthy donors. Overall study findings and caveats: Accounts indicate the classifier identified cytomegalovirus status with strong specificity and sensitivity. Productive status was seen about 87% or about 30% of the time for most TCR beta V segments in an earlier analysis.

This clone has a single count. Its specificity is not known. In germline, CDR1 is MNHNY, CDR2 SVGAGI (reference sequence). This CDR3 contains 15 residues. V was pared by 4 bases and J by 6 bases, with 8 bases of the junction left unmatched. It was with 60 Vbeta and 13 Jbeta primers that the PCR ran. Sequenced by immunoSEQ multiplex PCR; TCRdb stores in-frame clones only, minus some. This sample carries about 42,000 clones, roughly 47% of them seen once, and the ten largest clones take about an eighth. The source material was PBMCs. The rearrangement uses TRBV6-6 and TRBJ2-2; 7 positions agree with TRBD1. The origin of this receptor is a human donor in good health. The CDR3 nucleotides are TGTGCCAGCAGTTTTATGGGACAGTTAGCCGGGGAGCTGTTTTTT. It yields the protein CASSFMGQLAGELFF.